This T cell receptor (beta chain) was found in a study of hypomethylating agent response in myelodysplastic syndrome. Study background: Of patients, about 75% of the 11 got azacitidine and 3 of 11 decitabine. Of the myelodysplastic syndrome patients, 9 or 10 were male, 2 female. Study-level results: Healthy controls were not age-matched to MDS patients, possibly affecting comparisons. No significant post-treatment change in richness, rarefaction diversity or clonality, across all patients or response groups.

The CDR3 is made up of 17 amino acids. The V and J ends lost 0 bases and 10 bases, in that order; junction bases with no gene match: 10. Germline-derived CDR1 and CDR2 are MGHRA and YSYEKL. In the case of this clone: What it binds is not known.

Measured with immunoSEQ multiplex PCR; TCRdb has only the in-frame clones, and not every one. The sample yields about 5,400 clones, roughly 90% seen once. Source: bone marrow, taken before or after starting hypomethylating agent treatment for myelodysplastic syndrome (not recorded which). This sequence originates from a human donor with myelodysplastic syndrome. The V and J genes are TRBV4-1 and TRBJ2-6; TRBD1 matches 9 bases. The CDR3 DNA sequence: TGCGCCAGCAGCCAAGATCAATGGGGACAGGGCCGGAACGTCCTGACTTTC. As protein: CASSQDQWGQGRNVLTF.